This T cell receptor (beta chain) derives from a study of T cells in Graves' hyperthyroidism and ophthalmopathy. Authors of the study amplified TCR beta CDR3 regions from RNA transcripts. When the TCR CDR3 underwent first-round RT-PCR, the HTBI primer set was used. Using its own MiXCR run on the multiplex PCR reads, TCRdb lists one record per CDR3 protein. The sample lists 450,000 to 700,000 distinct CDR3 sequences; more than 45% were seen once. The CDR3 is 14 amino acids. Looked up from germline, CDR1 is LGHNA and CDR2 is YSLEER. Trimming cost V 1 base and J 7 bases, with 8 bases left between them. Pregnant or lactating patients were excluded, as were those with uncontrolled infection or other autoimmune disease. The diagnoses drew upon clinical symptoms, serum thyroxine and TRAb, thyroid ultrasound and orbital computed tomography. Concerning this clonotype: Antigen: not known.

Notes on the study in general: Ophthalmopathy was identified by the model a median around 6.3 months ahead of onset. Separating ophthalmopathy from stable hyperthyroidism was achieved by a 13 V-J model.

The sample comprised peripheral blood or thyroid tissue (not recorded which). The chain carries TRBV4-3 and TRBJ1-6; D gene ambiguous. This receptor was identified in an adult woman with Graves' disease, either hyperthyroidism or ophthalmopathy (not recorded which). The CDR3 loop reads CASSQGEHNSPLHF. The CDR3 coding sequence is TGCGCCAGCAGCCAAGGGGAGCACAATTCACCCCTCCACTTT.